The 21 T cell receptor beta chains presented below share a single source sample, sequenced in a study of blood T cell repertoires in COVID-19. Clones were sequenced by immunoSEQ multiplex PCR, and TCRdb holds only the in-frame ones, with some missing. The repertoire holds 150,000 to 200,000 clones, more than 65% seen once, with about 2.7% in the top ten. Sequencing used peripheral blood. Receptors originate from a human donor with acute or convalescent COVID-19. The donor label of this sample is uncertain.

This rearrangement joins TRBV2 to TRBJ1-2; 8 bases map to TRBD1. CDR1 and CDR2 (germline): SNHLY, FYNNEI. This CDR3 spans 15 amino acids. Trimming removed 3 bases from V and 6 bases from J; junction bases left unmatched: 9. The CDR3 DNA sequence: TGTGCCAGCAGTGAGGACAGGGCGGTATTGAATGGCTACACCTTC. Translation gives CASSEDRAVLNGYTF.

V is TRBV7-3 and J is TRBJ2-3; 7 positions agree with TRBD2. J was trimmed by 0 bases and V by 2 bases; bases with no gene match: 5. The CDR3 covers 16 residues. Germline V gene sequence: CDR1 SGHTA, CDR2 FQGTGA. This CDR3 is CASSLWGGSSTDTQYF. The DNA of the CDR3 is TGTGCCAGCAGCTTATGGGGCGGGAGTAGCACAGATACGCAGTATTTT.

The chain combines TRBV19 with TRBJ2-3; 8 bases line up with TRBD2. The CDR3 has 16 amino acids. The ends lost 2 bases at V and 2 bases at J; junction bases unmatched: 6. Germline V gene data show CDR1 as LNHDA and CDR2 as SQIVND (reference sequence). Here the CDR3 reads CASSIRGGQDTDTQYF. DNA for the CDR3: TGTGCCAGTAGTATACGGGGGGGGCAGGACACAGATACGCAGTATTTT. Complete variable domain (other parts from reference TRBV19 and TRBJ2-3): DGGITQSPKYLFRKEGQNVTLSCEQNLNHDAMYWYRQDPGQGLRLIYYSQIVNDFQKGDIAEGYSVSREKKESFPLTVTSAQKNPTAFYLCASSIRGGQDTDTQYFGPGTRLTVL.

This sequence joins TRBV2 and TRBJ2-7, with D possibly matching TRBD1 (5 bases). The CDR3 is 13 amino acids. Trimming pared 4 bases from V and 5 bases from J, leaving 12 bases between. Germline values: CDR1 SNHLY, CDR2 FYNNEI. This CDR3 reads CASSVEKGHEQYF. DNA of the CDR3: TGTGCCAGCAGTGTAGAGAAGGGGCACGAGCAGTACTTC. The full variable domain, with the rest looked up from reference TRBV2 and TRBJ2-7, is EPEVTQTPSHQVTQMGQEVILRCVPISNHLYFYWYRQILGQKVEFLVSFYNNEISEKSEIFDDQFSVERPDGSNFTLKIRSTKLEDSAMYFCASSVEKGHEQYFGPGTRLTVT.

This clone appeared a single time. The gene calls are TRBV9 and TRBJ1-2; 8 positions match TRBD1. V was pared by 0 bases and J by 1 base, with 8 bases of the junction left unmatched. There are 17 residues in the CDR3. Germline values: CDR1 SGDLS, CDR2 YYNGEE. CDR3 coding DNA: TGTGCCAGCAGCGTAGAACAGGGGGGGATACTTAACTATGGCTACACCTTC. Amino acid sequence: CASSVEQGGILNYGYTF.

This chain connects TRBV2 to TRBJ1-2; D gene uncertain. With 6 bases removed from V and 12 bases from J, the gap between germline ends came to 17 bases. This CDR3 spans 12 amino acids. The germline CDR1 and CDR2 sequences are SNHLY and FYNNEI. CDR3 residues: CASRRVTKGDTF. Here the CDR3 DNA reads TGTGCCAGCAGGAGGGTTACTAAAGGCGACACCTTC.

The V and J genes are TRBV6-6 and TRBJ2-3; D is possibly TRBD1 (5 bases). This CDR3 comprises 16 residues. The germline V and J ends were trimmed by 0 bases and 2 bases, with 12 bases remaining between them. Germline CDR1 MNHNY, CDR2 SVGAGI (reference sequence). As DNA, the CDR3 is TGTGCCAGCAGTTACTCAGGGGTTGGGTCCACAGATACGCAGTATTTT. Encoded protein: CASSYSGVGSTDTQYF.

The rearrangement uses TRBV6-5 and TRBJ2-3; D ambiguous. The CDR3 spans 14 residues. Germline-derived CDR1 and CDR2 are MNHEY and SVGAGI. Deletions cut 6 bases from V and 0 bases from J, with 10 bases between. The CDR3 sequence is CASRAEISTDTQYF. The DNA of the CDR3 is TGTGCCAGCAGGGCGGAAATTAGCACAGATACGCAGTATTTT.

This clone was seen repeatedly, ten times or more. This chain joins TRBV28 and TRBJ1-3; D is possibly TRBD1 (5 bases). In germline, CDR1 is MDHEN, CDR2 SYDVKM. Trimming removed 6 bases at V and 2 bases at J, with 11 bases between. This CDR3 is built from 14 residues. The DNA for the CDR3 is TGTGCCAGCAGCCGGGGGGGTGCTGGAAACACCATATATTTT. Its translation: CASSRGGAGNTIYF.

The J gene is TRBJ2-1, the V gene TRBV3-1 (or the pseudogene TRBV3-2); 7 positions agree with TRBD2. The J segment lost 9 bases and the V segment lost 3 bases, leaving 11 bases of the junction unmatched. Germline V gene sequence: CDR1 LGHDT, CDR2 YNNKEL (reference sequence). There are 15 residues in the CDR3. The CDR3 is CASSHRDVRGGEQFF. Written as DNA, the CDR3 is TGTGCCAGCAGCCATCGGGACGTCCGCGGGGGTGAGCAGTTCTTC.

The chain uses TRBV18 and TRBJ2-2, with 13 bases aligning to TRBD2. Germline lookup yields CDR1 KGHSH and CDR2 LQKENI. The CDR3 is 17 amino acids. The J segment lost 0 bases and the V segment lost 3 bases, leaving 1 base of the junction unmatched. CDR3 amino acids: CASSPTSGGPNTGELFF. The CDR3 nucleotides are TGTGCCAGCTCACCGACTAGCGGGGGGCCGAACACCGGGGAGCTGTTTTTT.

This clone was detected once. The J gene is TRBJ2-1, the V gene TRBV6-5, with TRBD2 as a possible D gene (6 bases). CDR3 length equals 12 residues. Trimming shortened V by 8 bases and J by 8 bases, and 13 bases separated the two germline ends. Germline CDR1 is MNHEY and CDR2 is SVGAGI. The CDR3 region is CASLAGGDEQFF. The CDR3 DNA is TGTGCCAGCCTTGCCGGAGGGGATGAGCAGTTCTTC.

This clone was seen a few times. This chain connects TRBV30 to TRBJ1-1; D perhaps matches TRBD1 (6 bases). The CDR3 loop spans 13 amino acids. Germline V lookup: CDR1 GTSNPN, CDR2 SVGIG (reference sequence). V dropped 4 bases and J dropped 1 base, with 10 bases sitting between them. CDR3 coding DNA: TGTGCCTGGAACCCAGGGGAGAACACTGAAGCTTTCTTT. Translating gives CAWNPGENTEAFF.

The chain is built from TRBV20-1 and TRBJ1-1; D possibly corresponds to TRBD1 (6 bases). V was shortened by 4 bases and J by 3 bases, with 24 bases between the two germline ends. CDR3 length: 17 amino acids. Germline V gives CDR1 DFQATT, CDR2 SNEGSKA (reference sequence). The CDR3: CSATDSLQQGGYTEAFF. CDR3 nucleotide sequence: TGCAGTGCTACTGACTCACTTCAACAGGGAGGGTACACTGAAGCTTTCTTT.

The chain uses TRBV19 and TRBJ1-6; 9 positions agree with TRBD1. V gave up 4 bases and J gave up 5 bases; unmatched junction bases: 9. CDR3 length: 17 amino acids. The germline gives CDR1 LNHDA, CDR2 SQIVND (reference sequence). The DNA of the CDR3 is TGTGCCAGTAGTACCCGGGACAGGGTGTTTGATAATTCACCCCTCCACTTT. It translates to CASSTRDRVFDNSPLHF. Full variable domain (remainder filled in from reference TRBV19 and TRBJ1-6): DGGITQSPKYLFRKEGQNVTLSCEQNLNHDAMYWYRQDPGQGLRLIYYSQIVNDFQKGDIAEGYSVSREKKESFPLTVTSAQKNPTAFYLCASSTRDRVFDNSPLHFGNGTRLTVT.

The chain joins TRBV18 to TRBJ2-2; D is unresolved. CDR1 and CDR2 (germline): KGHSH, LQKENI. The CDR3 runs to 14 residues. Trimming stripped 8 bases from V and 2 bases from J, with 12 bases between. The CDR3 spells CASPLPGNTGELFF. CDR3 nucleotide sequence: TGTGCCAGCCCACTTCCGGGTAACACCGGGGAGCTGTTTTTT. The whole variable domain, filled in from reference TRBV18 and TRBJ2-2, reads NAGVMQNPRHLVRRRGQEARLRCSPMKGHSHVYWYRQLPEEGLKFMVYLQKENIIDESGMPKERFSAEFPKEGPSILRIQQVVRGDSAAYFCASPLPGNTGELFFGEGSRLTVL.

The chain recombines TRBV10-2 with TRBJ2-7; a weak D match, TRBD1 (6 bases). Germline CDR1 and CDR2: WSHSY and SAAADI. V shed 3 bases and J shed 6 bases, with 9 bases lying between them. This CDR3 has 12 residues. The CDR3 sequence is CASSDRGSEQYF. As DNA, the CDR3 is TGCGCCAGCAGTGACAGGGGATCCGAGCAGTACTTC.

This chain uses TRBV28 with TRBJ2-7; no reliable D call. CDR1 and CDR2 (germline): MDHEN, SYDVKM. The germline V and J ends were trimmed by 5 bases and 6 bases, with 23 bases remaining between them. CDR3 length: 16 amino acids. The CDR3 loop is CASSGFGGNSRGEQYF. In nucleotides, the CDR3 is TGTGCCAGCAGTGGGTTCGGCGGAAACTCACGCGGCGAGCAGTACTTC.

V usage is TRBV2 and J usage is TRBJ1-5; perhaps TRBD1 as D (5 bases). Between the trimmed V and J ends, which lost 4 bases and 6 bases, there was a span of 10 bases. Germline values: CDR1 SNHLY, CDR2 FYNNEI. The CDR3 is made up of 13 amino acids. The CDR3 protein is CASSGQGSQPQHF. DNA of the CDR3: TGTGCCAGCAGTGGCCAGGGATCTCAGCCCCAGCATTTT.

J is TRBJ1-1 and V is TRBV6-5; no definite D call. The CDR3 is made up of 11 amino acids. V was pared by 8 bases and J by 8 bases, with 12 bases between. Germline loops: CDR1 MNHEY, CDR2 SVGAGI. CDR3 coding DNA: TGTGCCAGCGCCGGGGAATGGGAAGCTTTCTTT. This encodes CASAGEWEAFF.

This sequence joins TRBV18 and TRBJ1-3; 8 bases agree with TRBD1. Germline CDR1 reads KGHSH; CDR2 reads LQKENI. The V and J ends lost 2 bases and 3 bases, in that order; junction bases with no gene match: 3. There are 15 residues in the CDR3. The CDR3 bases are TGTGCCAGCTCACCAGCGGACAGGGTTGGAAACACCATATATTTT. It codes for CASSPADRVGNTIYF.